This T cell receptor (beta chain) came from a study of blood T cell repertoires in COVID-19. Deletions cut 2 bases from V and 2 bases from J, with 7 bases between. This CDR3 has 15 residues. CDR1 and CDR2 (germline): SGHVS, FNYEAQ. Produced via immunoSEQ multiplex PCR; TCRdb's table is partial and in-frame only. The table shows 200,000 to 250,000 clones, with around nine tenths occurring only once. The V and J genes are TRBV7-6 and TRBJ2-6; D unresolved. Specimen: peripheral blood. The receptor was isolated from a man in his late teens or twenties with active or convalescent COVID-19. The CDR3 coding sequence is TGTGCCAGCAGCTTATCCCCTACTGGGGCCAACGTCCTGACTTTC. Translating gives CASSLSPTGANVLTF.